This T cell receptor (beta chain) is drawn from a study of blood T cells in healthy people across ages. Study-level points and caveats: Researchers report that TCR beta diversity correlated strongly with naive T cell percentage.

Each sample yielded at least 6 micrograms of PBMC total RNA. Details on this clonotype: Its antigen remains unidentified.

The authors ran a second PCR of about 7 to 11 cycles using a sample-barcoded 5' primer and a J-beta primer mix. Each cDNA was tagged by a template-switch adaptor containing 12 random nucleotides. In TCRdb, the 5' RACE reads were re-called with MiXCR into one record per CDR3 protein. The profile covers 1.8 million or so distinct CDR3 sequences, with about two fifths appearing a single time and roughly 24% taken by the ten largest. The origin of this receptor is a human donor in good health. The specimen was blood.

The CDR3 region is CASSNDPTFHGYTF. The CDR3 coding sequence is TGTGCCAGCAGCAATGACCCGACATTCCATGGCTACACCTTC. The chain uses TRBV11-2 and TRBJ1-2, with unresolved D. Germline-derived CDR1 and CDR2 are SGHAT and FQNNGV. CDR3 length: 14 residues. The V end lost 5 bases, the J end lost 6 bases, and 16 bases lay between the germline ends. The variable domain in full, with the rest retrieved from reference TRBV11-2 and TRBJ1-2, is EAGVAQSPRYKIIEKRQSVAFWCNPISGHATLYWYQQILGQGPKLLIQFQNNGVVDDSQLPKDRFSAERLKGVDSTLKIQPAKLEDSAVYLCASSNDPTFHGYTFGSGTRLTVV.